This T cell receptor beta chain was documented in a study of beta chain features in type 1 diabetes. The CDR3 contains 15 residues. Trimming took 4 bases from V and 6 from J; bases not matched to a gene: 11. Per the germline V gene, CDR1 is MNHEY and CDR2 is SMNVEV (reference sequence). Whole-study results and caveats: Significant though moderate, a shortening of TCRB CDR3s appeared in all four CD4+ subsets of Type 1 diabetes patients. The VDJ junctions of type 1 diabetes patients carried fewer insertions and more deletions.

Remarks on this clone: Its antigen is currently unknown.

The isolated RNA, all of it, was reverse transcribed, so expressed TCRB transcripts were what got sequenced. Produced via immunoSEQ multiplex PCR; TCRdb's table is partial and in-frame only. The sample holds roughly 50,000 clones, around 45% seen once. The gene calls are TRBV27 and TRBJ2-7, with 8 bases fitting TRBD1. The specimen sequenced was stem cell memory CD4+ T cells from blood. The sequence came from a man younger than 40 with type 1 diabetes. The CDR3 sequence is CASSSTGTGSLEQYF. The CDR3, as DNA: TGTGCCAGCAGTTCAACCGGGACAGGCTCCCTCGAGCAGTACTTC.